Described below is a single TCR beta chain sequence and its context. It was with a sample-barcoded 5' primer and a J-beta primer mix that a second PCR of roughly 7 to 11 cycles was run. Using its own MiXCR run on the 5' RACE reads, TCRdb lists one record per CDR3 protein. Of roughly 1.9 million distinct CDR3 sequences listed, around 40% are singletons. The sample comes from a study of blood T cells in healthy people across ages. The CDR3 spans 18 residues. Trimming removed 1 base at V and 2 bases at J, with 20 bases between. Looked up from germline, CDR1 is LGHDT and CDR2 is YNNKEL (reference sequence).

This TCR came from a human donor in good health. The J gene is TRBJ1-2, the V gene TRBV3-1; a possible D gene is TRBD1 (6 bases). The specimen was blood. The CDR3 nucleotides read TGTGCCAGCAGCCAAGGGGGCAGGGGCGCCACGTTAAACTATGGCTACACCTTC. As protein: CASSQGGRGATLNYGYTF.